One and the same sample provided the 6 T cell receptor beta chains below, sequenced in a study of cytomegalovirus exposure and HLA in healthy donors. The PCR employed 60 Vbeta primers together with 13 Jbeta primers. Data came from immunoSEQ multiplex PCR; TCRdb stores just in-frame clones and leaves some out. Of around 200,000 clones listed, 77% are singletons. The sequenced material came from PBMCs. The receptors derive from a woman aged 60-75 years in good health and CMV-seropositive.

The CDR3 nucleotides read TGCGCCAGCAGCCAAGTTGACGAAAGGGGGCAGTTCTTC. Its translation is CASSQVDERGQFF. V usage is TRBV4-1 and J usage is TRBJ2-1, with a weak D call TRBD1 (5 bases). The V and J ends lost 1 base and 12 bases respectively, with 13 bases between them. CDR3 size: 13 residues. Germline CDR1 reads MGHRA; CDR2 reads YSYEKL.

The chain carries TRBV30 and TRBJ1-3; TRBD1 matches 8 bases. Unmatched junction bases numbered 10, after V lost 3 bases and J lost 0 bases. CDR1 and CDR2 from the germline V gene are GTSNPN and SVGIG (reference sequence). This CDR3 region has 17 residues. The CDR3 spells CAWRRTGRGPSGNTIYF. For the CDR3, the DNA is TGTGCCTGGAGGCGGACAGGGAGAGGCCCCTCTGGAAACACCATATATTTT. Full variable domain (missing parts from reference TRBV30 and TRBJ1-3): SQTIHQWPATLVQPVGSPLSLECTVEGTSNPNLYWYRQAAGRGLQLLFYSVGIGQISSEVPQNLSASRPQDRQFILSSKKLLLSDSGFYLCAWRRTGRGPSGNTIYFGEGSWLTVV.

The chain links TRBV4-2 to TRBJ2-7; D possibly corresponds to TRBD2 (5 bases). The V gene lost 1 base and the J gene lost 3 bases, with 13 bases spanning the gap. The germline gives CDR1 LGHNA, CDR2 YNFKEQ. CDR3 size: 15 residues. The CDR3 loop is CASSQGRSGDYEQYF. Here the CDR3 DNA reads TGTGCCAGCAGCCAAGGACGGTCCGGGGACTACGAGCAGTACTTC.

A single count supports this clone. The CDR3, as DNA: TGCGCCAGCAGCCCCCTTGCTAGCGGGTCATACGAGCAGTACTTC. This translates into CASSPLASGSYEQYF. V usage is TRBV5-1 and J usage is TRBJ2-5; 8 bases are shared with TRBD2. The J call is doubtful: the DNA matches TRBJ2-7 better. The V gene's germline CDR1 is SGHRS and CDR2 YFSETQ. CDR3 length: 15 residues.

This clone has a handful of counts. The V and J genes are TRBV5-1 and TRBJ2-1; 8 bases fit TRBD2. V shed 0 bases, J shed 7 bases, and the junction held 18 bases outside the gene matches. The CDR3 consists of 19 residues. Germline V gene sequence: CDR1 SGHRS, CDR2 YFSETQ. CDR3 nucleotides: TGCGCCAGCAGCTTGGCCTGGACGGGGGGGCAGACCTGGCGTAATGAGCAGTTCTTC. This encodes CASSLAWTGGQTWRNEQFF.

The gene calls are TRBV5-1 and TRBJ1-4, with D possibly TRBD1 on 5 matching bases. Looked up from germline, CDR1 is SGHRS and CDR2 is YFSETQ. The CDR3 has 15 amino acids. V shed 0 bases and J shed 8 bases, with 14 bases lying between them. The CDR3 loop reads CASSLEAGLGEKLFF. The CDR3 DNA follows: TGCGCCAGCAGCTTGGAAGCAGGGCTAGGAGAAAAACTGTTTTTT.